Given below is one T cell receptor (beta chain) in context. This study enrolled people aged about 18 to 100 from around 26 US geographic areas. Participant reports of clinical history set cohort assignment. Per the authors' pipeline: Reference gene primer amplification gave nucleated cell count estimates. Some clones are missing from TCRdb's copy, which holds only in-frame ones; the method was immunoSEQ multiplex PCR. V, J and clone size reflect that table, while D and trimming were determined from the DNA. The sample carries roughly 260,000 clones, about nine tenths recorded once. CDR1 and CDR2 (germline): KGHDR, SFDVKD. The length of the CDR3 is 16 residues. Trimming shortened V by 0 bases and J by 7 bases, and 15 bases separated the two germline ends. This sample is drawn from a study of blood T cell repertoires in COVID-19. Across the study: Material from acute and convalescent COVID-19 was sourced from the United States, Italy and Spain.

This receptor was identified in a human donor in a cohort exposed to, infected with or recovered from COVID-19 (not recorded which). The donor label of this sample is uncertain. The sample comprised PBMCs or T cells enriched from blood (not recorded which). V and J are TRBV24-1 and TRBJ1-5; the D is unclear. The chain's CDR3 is CATSDLRGGPNQPQHF. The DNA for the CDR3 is TGTGCCACCAGTGATTTGCGCGGCGGGCCCAACCAGCCCCAGCATTTT.